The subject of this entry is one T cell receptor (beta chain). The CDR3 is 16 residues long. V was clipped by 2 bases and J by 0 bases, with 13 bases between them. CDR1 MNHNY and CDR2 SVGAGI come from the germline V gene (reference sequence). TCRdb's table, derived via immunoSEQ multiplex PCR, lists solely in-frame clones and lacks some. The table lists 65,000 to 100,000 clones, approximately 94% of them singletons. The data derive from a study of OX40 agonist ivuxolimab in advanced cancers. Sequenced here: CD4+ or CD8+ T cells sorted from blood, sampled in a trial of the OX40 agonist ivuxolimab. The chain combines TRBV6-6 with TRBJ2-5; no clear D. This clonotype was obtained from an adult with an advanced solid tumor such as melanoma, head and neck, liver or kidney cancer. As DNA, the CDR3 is TGTGCCAGCAGTTACGATGCAGTGTCCTACCAAGAGACCCAGTACTTC. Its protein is CASSYDAVSYQETQYF.